What follows are 2 T cell receptor beta chains derived from one specimen sequenced in a study of blood T cell repertoires in COVID-19. Produced via immunoSEQ multiplex PCR; TCRdb's table is partial and in-frame only. The sample has over 250,000 clones, 85% to 90% seen once. Sequencing was done on a sample of peripheral blood. The receptors originated from a woman aged 40-49 years who had recovered from COVID-19.

The chain is built from TRBV27 and TRBJ2-7; TRBD2 aligns across 9 bases. The CDR3 totals 19 residues. J lost 0 bases, V lost 2 bases, and 14 bases had no gene match. Germline V lookup: CDR1 MNHEY, CDR2 SMNVEV (reference sequence). Here the CDR3 reads CASSLGPPPSGKSSYEQYV. CDR3 nucleotides: TGTGCCAGCAGTTTAGGCCCCCCCCCTAGCGGGAAGAGCTCCTACGAGCAGTACGTC.

V is TRBV27 and J is TRBJ2-4; unclear D gene. Germline-derived CDR1 and CDR2 are MNHEY and SMNVEV (reference sequence). V shed 3 bases and J shed 6 bases, with 9 bases lying between them. The CDR3 consists of 13 residues. The CDR3 loop reads CASSFAGLNIQYF. The CDR3 DNA sequence: TGTGCCAGCAGTTTTGCAGGCCTAAACATTCAGTACTTC.